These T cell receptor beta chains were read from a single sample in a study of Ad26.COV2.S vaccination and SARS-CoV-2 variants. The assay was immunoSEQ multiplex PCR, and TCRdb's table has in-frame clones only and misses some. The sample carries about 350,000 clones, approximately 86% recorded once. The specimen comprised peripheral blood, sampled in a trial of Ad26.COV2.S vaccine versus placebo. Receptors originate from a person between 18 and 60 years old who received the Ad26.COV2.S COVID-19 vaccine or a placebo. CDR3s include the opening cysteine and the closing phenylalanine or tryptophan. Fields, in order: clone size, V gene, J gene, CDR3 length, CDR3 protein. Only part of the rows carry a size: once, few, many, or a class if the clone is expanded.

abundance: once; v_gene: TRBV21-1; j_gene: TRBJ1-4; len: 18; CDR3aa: CASSQTGGRFATNEKLFF
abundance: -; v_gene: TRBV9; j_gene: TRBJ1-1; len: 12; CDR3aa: CASRNRDTEAFF
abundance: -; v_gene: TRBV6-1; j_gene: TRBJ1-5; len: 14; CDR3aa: CASSEAGRGQPQHF
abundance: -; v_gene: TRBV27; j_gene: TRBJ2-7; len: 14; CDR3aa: CASSAAGTGDEQYF
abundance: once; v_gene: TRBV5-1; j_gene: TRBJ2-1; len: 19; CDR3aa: CASSYPSGRNLNSYNEQFF
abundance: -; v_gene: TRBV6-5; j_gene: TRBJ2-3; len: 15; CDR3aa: CASSYSRGRTDTQYF
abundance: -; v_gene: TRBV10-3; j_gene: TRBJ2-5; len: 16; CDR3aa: CAISEDLPGYQETQYF
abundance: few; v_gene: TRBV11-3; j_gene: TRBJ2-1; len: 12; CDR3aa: CASSSAANEQFF
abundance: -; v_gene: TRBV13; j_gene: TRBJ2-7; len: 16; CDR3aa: CASSPGTSGVSYEQYF
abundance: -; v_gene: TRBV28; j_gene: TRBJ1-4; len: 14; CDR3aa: CASSLHVQGEKLFF
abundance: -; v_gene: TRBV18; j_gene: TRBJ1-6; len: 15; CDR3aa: CASGDQGPGNSPLHF
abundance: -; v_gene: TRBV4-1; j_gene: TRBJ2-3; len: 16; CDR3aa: CASSQTSGRETDTQYF
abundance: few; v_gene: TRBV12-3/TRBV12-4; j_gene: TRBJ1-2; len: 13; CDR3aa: CASGLSGGYGYTF
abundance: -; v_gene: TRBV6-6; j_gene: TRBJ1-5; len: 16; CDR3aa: CASSYSAGVGNQPQHF
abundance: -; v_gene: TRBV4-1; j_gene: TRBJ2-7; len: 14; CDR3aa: CASSLRESSYEQYF
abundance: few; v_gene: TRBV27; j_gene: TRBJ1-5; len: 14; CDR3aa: CASSRSMSNQPQHF
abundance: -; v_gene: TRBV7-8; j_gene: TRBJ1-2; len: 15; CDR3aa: CASSLGGTGVGGYTF
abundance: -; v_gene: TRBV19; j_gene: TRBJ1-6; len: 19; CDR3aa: CASSYRQGLASSYNSPLHF
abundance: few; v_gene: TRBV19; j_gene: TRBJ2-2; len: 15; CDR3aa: CASSIQVANTGELFF
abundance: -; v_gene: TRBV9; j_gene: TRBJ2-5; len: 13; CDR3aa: CASSVSSEETQYF
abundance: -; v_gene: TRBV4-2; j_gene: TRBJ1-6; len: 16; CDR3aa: CASSQETGGYNSPLHF
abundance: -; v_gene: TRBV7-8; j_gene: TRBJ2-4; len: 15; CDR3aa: CASSLEATAKNIQYF
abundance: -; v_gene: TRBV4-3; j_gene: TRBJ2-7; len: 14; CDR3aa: CASSQGRRPYEQYF
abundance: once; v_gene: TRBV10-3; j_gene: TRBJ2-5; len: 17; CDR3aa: CAISESNGGTAQETQYF
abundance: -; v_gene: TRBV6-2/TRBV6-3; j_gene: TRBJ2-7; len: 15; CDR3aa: CASSQTSGIPYEQYF
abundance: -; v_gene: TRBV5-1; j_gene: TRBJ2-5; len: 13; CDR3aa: CATSQGGEETQYF
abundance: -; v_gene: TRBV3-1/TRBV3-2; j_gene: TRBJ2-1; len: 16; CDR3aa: CASSPSPGVFLYEQFF
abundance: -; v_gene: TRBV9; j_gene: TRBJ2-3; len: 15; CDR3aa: CASSVTSGSTDTQYF
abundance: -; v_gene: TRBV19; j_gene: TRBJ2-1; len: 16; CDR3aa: CASRLTPSGFNNEQFF